These 30 T cell receptor beta chains originate from one sample sequenced in a study of molecular identifiers for immune sequencing clone quantification. Using its own MiXCR run on the PCR reads, TCRdb lists one record per CDR3 protein. The sample shows around 460,000 distinct CDR3 sequences, 20% to 25% of them seen only once. The sample comprised naive CD8+ T cells from blood, with Jurkat cell RNA spiked in. Subset described: FACS-sorted CD8+CD4-CCR7+CD45RA+ naive T cells. The receptors originated from a human donor in good health. Some libraries in this study had Jurkat cell RNA spiked in.

In the case of this clonotype: At one end, the junction sequence differs from germline, possibly due to a read error. CDR3 sequence reads: CASSFLRGNQETRYF. Here the CDR3 DNA reads TGTGCCAGCAGCTTCCTGCGGGGGAATCAGGAGACCCGGTACTTC. This chain uses TRBV7-2 with TRBJ2-5; 7 bases fit TRBD2. The CDR3 has 15 amino acids. The germline V gene encodes CDR1 SGHTA and CDR2 FQGNSA.

In regard to this clonotype: Germline is not matched at one junction end, which may reflect a read error. CDR3 in amino acids: CASGFRTETNTGKLFF. The CDR3 DNA follows: TGTGCTAGTGGTTTCAGGACTGAAACGAACACCGGGAAGCTGTTTTTT. This chain joins TRBV12-5 and TRBJ2-2; a possible D gene is TRBD2 (5 bases). Looked up from germline, CDR1 is LGHNT and CDR2 is FRNRAP. This CDR3 region has 16 residues.

This clonotype has a count of ten or more. This chain uses TRBV14 with TRBJ1-4, with 8 bases matching TRBD1. Germline V CDR1 and CDR2: SGHDN, FVKESK. V was pared by 3 bases and J by 14 bases, with 8 bases of the junction left unmatched. The CDR3 contains 13 residues. The CDR3 nucleotides read TGTGCCAGCAGCCAGTTTTTTACAGGGGGTCTGTTTTTT. Its protein product is CASSQFFTGGLFF. Full variable domain (remainder filled in from reference TRBV14 and TRBJ1-4): EAGVTQFPSHSVIEKGQTVTLRCDPISGHDNLYWYRRVMGKEIKFLLHFVKESKQDESGMPNNRFLAERTGGTYSTLKVQPAELEDSGVYFCASSQFFTGGLFFGSGTQLSVL.

This clonotype has a count of ten or more. The V and J genes are TRBV28 and TRBJ1-5; D not resolved. The CDR3 consists of 14 residues. V lost 6 bases to trimming and J lost 0 bases, with 9 bases between them. CDR1 and CDR2 from the germline V gene are MDHEN and SYDVKM. The CDR3 coding sequence is TGTGCCAGCAGGGAGCTAAGTAGCAATCAGCCCCAGCATTTT. Translation gives CASRELSSNQPQHF.

Ten or more counts support this clonotype. The CDR3 protein is CASSFPLRQDSNQPQHF. CDR3 in DNA: TGTGCCAGCAGTTTTCCCCTCCGACAGGATAGCAATCAGCCCCAGCATTTT. This chain uses TRBV28 with TRBJ1-5; D is perhaps TRBD1 (6 bases). V was pared by 3 bases and J by 0 bases, with 15 bases between. CDR1 and CDR2 (germline): MDHEN, SYDVKM. This CDR3 is 17 amino acids long.

This clonotype was observed a few times. The rearrangement links TRBV4-3 to TRBJ1-1; D call uncertain. V was trimmed by 0 bases and J by 1 base, leaving 9 bases between them. Germline CDR1 and CDR2: LGHNA and YSLEER. The length of the CDR3 is 15 residues. This chain's CDR3 is CASSQDSRSNTEAFF. The CDR3 DNA reads as TGCGCCAGCAGCCAAGATAGCCGCTCGAACACTGAAGCTTTCTTT.

Concerning this clonotype: The junction shows a germline mismatch at one end, possibly a read error. V gene TRBV29-1 combines with J gene TRBJ2-3; D is undetermined. The J call may be mistaken, given a closer DNA end match to TRBJ1-5. Germline CDR1 and CDR2: SQVTM and ANQGSEA. The CDR3 is made up of 14 amino acids. The CDR3, as DNA: TGCGGCGTTGAATTTTCGGAGGGCACAGATACGCAGCATTTT. As protein: CGVEFSEGTDTQHF.

V and J are TRBV4-3 and TRBJ1-4, with D possibly matching TRBD1 (5 bases). The CDR3 has 21 residues. V dropped 0 bases and J dropped 2 bases, with 25 bases sitting between them. The germline gives CDR1 LGHNA, CDR2 YSLEER. The CDR3 DNA sequence: TGCGCCAGCAGCCAAGACCGGTATTCCGGGGCCGCAGTTGGGACTAATGAAAAACTGTTTTTT. It is translated as CASSQDRYSGAAVGTNEKLFF.

The table lists this clonotype with many counts. The chain combines TRBV24-1 with TRBJ1-1; no reliable D call. Trimming stripped 8 bases from V and 5 bases from J, with 14 bases between. CDR1 and CDR2 (germline): KGHDR, SFDVKD. The CDR3 sequence is 13 residues long. The CDR3: CATTRADGTEAFF. The CDR3 bases are TGTGCCACCACCCGAGCTGATGGGACTGAAGCTTTCTTT.

On this clonotype: One end of the junction is discordant with germline, which a read error may explain. The chain has TRBV7-9 and TRBJ1-1, with D unresolved. Germline values: CDR1 SEHNR, CDR2 FQNEAQ (reference sequence). The CDR3 runs 15 residues. In DNA form, the CDR3 reads TGTGCCAGCAGCCGACACCGAACCTTGAACACTGAGGCTTTCTTT. Its translation: CASSRHRTLNTEAFF.

This clonotype was counted a few times. This chain uses TRBV9 with TRBJ1-1; tentative D call: TRBD1 (5 bases). The CDR3 is 17 residues long. The V gene's germline CDR1 is SGDLS and CDR2 YYNGEE. Trimming cost V 1 base and J 1 base, with 17 bases left between them. CDR3 loop: CASSVRAGGGTNTEAFF. In nucleotides, the CDR3 is TGTGCCAGCAGCGTAAGAGCGGGGGGAGGGACGAACACTGAAGCTTTCTTT.

This clonotype was observed a few times. This chain uses TRBV7-8 with TRBJ1-5, with 7 nucleotides matching TRBD1. V lost 2 bases and J lost 2; bases outside the gene matches: 6. The length of the CDR3 is 16 residues. Germline CDR1 SGHVS, CDR2 FQNEAQ. The CDR3 DNA reads TGTGCCAGCAGCTTATGGAGCAGGGGGGGCAATCAGCCCCAGCATTTT. Translation gives CASSLWSRGGNQPQHF. Together with reference TRBV7-8 and TRBJ1-5, the CDR3 gives the full variable domain: GAGVSQSPRYKVAKRGQDVALRCDPISGHVSLFWYQQALGQGPEFLTYFQNEAQLDKSGLPSDRFFAERPEGSVSTLKIQRTQQEDSAVYLCASSLWSRGGNQPQHFGDGTRLSIL.

This clonotype was observed many times. The rearrangement links TRBV6-1 to TRBJ2-7; D might be TRBD1 (6 bases). This CDR3 contains 13 residues. Germline V gene data show CDR1 as MNHNS and CDR2 as SASEGT. V lost 6 bases and J 4 bases, leaving 13 bases between the germline ends. The CDR3 sequence: CASRPGERYEQYF. CDR3 nucleotide sequence: TGTGCCAGCAGGCCAGGGGAACGGTACGAGCAGTACTTC.

In its sample, this clonotype was seen a few times. This rearrangement joins TRBV4-1 to TRBJ2-5; 10 bases match TRBD2. Germline trimming cut 0 bases from V and 1 base from J; bases unmatched to any gene: 8. The CDR3 length is 18 residues. The germline V gene has CDR1 MGHRA and CDR2 YSYEKL. CDR3 loop: CASSQELAGARFQETQYF. CDR3 bases: TGCGCCAGCAGCCAAGAGCTAGCGGGAGCCCGCTTCCAAGAGACCCAGTACTTC.

This clonotype was recorded many times. The chain carries TRBV9 and TRBJ2-2; D is ambiguous. The CDR3 totals 15 residues. V was cut by 4 bases and J by 2 bases, with 12 bases left in between. Germline-derived CDR1 and CDR2 are SGDLS and YYNGEE. The CDR3 DNA reads as TGTGCCAGCAGCAAGAGCCCCATTAACACCGGGGAGCTGTTTTTT. The encoded protein is CASSKSPINTGELFF.

At least ten counts were recorded for this clonotype. The chain uses TRBV2 and TRBJ2-7; tentatively, D is TRBD2 (5 bases). CDR3 length equals 16 residues. Trimming took off 3 bases at V and 0 bases at J, with 15 bases between the two ends. Germline CDR1 is SNHLY and CDR2 is FYNNEI. CDR3 sequence: CASSDIGPSSSYEQYF. In nucleotides, the CDR3 is TGTGCCAGCAGTGACATCGGTCCTAGCAGCTCCTACGAGCAGTACTTC.

This clonotype occurred many times. The rearrangement joins TRBV20-1 to TRBJ2-7; TRBD1 matches 10 bases. The CDR3 consists of 14 residues. Germline V CDR1 and CDR2: DFQATT, SNEGSKA (reference sequence). The V segment lost 2 bases and the J segment 4 bases; nucleotides outside the gene matches: 5. The CDR3 DNA reads as TGCAGTGCTAGACCCGGGACAGGGGCATACGAGCAGTACTTC. Its translation is CSARPGTGAYEQYF.

This clonotype was observed many times. The gene calls are TRBV9 and TRBJ1-3, with 7 bases identical to TRBD1. The V gene's germline CDR1 is SGDLS and CDR2 YYNGEE. CDR3 length: 15 amino acids. The J segment lost 0 bases and the V segment lost 2 bases, leaving 2 bases of the junction unmatched. CDR3 nucleotide sequence: TGTGCCAGCAGCGTGGGACAGTCCTCTGGAAACACCATATATTTT. It encodes CASSVGQSSGNTIYF.

This clonotype was recorded many times. The V gene is TRBV20-1, the J gene TRBJ2-7, with 8 bases identical to TRBD2. The CDR3 length is 13 residues. Germline-derived CDR1 and CDR2 are DFQATT and SNEGSKA (reference sequence). The junction had 4 bases not matched to a gene; V was cut back by 3 bases and J by 3 bases. Here the CDR3 reads CSARGGGSYEQYF. CDR3 DNA: TGCAGTGCTAGGGGCGGGGGGAGCTACGAGCAGTACTTC.

This clonotype was found a few times. This chain links TRBV6-2 or TRBV6-3 with TRBJ2-2; D unclear. CDR1 and CDR2 from the germline V gene are MNHEY and SVGEGT. The V and J ends lost 2 bases and 1 base respectively, with 8 bases between them. The CDR3 is 15 residues long. This CDR3 reads CASSYVAVNTGELFF. The DNA of the CDR3 is TGTGCCAGCAGTTACGTCGCGGTGAACACCGGGGAGCTGTTTTTT.

This clonotype was detected ten times or more. The gene calls are TRBV20-1 and TRBJ2-7, with 8 bases that match TRBD2. This CDR3 is built from 14 residues. V shed 2 bases, J shed 3 bases, and the junction held 6 bases outside the gene matches. Germline V gene lookup returns CDR1 DFQATT and CDR2 SNEGSKA (reference sequence). The chain's CDR3 is CSARTGGLIYEQYF. The DNA for the CDR3 is TGCAGTGCTAGAACGGGGGGGCTTATCTACGAGCAGTACTTC.

This clonotype was seen at least ten times. The gene calls are TRBV20-1 and TRBJ2-3; D is unclear. Germline CDR1 is DFQATT and CDR2 is SNEGSKA (reference sequence). The length of the CDR3 is 14 residues. Trimming removed 7 bases at V and 3 bases at J, with 17 bases between. The CDR3 loop reads CSVLQVSSTDTQYF. CDR3 nucleotides: TGCAGTGTGCTTCAGGTCTCATCGACAGATACGCAGTATTTT.

Note on this clonotype: One end of the junction does not line up with germline, which may come from a read error. V usage is TRBV27 and J usage is TRBJ2-3, with TRBD1 matching over 7 bases. The germline V gene encodes CDR1 MNHEY and CDR2 SMNVEV (reference sequence). The CDR3 is 14 amino acids. DNA for the CDR3: TGTGCCACCAGTTTACAGGGGCTCGCAGATACGCAGTATTTT. Its protein product is CATSLQGLADTQYF.

The rearrangement uses TRBV19 and TRBJ2-3; 9 bases fit TRBD1. In germline, CDR1 is LNHDA, CDR2 SQIVND (reference sequence). V shed 3 bases and J 1 base; nucleotides not matched to a gene: 5. The CDR3 runs 16 residues. CDR3 bases: TGTGCCAGTAGTATTACGTGGACAGGGGGCACAGATACGCAGTATTTT. This translates into CASSITWTGGTDTQYF.

The chain is built from TRBV15 and TRBJ2-1; D is possibly TRBD1 or TRBD2 (5 bases each). The V end lost 5 bases, the J end lost 4 bases, and 15 bases lay between the germline ends. The CDR3 runs 15 residues. CDR1 is LNHNV and CDR2 is YYDKDF in the germline V gene (reference sequence). In nucleotides, the CDR3 is TGTGCCACCAGCGGGACGGGTATCAAGTACAATGAGCAGTTCTTC. The encoded protein is CATSGTGIKYNEQFF. Looking up the rest from reference TRBV15 and TRBJ2-1 gives the full variable domain: DAMVIQNPRYQVTQFGKPVTLSCSQTLNHNVMYWYQQKSSQAPKLLFHYYDKDFNNEADTPDNFQSRRPNTSFCFLDIRSPGLGDTAMYLCATSGTGIKYNEQFFGPGTRLTVL.

This clonotype was observed a handful of times. In DNA, the CDR3 is TGTGCCACCAGCCCCAAGAGACCCGACAGAGCTATAATTCGTTCACCCCTCCACTTT. Protein sequence: CATSPKRPDRAIIRSPLHF. This chain connects TRBV15 to TRBJ1-6; D perhaps matches TRBD1 (5 bases). Germline loops: CDR1 LNHNV, CDR2 YYDKDF (reference sequence). The germline V and J ends were trimmed by 5 bases and 9 bases, with 29 bases remaining between them. This CDR3 contains 19 residues.

The gene calls are TRBV4-2 and TRBJ2-7; 9 bases agree with TRBD2. CDR1 and CDR2 (germline): LGHNA, YNFKEQ. The CDR3 is made up of 16 amino acids. The junction had 7 bases not matched to a gene; V was cut back by 4 bases and J by 0 bases. The CDR3 is CASSPRSGRNSYEQYF. The CDR3, as DNA: TGTGCCAGCAGCCCCCGGAGCGGGAGGAACTCCTACGAGCAGTACTTC.

As to this clonotype: This may arise from a read error, as a much more abundant clone is one base away. V usage is TRBV29-1 and J usage is TRBJ2-2, with 7 bases that match TRBD2. The CDR3 runs 13 residues. Germline CDR1 is SQVTM and CDR2 is ANQGSEA. CDR3: CSVVSGNTGELSF. DNA for the CDR3: TGCAGCGTCGTAAGCGGGAACACCGGGGAGCTGTCTTTT.

This clonotype was observed many times. The chain employs TRBV28 and TRBJ2-2; 13 positions match TRBD2. With 7 bases clipped from V and 6 bases from J, the junction kept 17 bases outside the gene matches. This CDR3 has 19 amino acids. Germline CDR1 reads MDHEN; CDR2 reads SYDVKM. The DNA of the CDR3 is TGTGCCAGCATATCCCTTCCCGGACTAGCGGGAGATGCCGCCGGGGAGCTGTTTTTT. Encoded protein: CASISLPGLAGDAAGELFF.

The chain has TRBV28 and TRBJ2-5, with 11 nucleotides matching TRBD2. This CDR3 contains 19 residues. Germline assignment: CDR1 MDHEN and CDR2 SYDVKM. V was clipped by 6 bases and J by 2 bases; unmatched bases: 17. The CDR3 protein is CASSSTTSGSGYGQETQYF. The CDR3 DNA reads as TGTGCCAGCAGCTCGACCACTAGCGGGAGTGGTTATGGGCAAGAGACCCAGTACTTC.